Below, 20 T cell receptor beta chains from the same sample are listed, as sequenced in a study of blood T cell repertoires in COVID-19. Method: immunoSEQ multiplex PCR; TCRdb's copy keeps in-frame clones and lacks some. The sample contains about 100,000 clones, around four fifths of which appear only once. The source material was peripheral blood. The receptors originated from a man in his forties or fifties with active or convalescent COVID-19.

The V and J genes are TRBV4-1 and TRBJ2-1; 8 bases align to TRBD2. J gave up 6 bases and V 2 bases, and 12 bases lay outside the gene matches. Germline CDR1 MGHRA, CDR2 YSYEKL. The CDR3 is 17 amino acids. In nucleotides, the CDR3 is TGCGCCAGCAGCCAATCCGGGAGGGCCGGTTCCCGCAATGAGCAGTTCTTC. This codes for CASSQSGRAGSRNEQFF.

The V call is TRBV18, the J call TRBJ1-1; tentative D call: TRBD1 (5 bases). Per the germline V gene, CDR1 is KGHSH and CDR2 is LQKENI. The CDR3 is 14 amino acids. Trimming took off 0 bases at V and 1 base at J, with 6 bases between the two ends. The CDR3 region is CASSPPGGNTEAFF. CDR3 sequence (DNA): TGTGCCAGCTCACCACCGGGGGGGAACACTGAAGCTTTCTTT.

The rearrangement uses TRBV7-2 and TRBJ2-1; 7 nucleotides align to TRBD2. With V trimmed by 4 bases and J by 4 bases, 4 bases remained unmatched. CDR3 length: 14 amino acids. Germline lookup yields CDR1 SGHTA and CDR2 FQGNSA. In DNA, the CDR3 is TGTGCCAGCAGCTACTCGGGGGGTTACAATGAGCAGTTCTTC. Its translation is CASSYSGGYNEQFF.

This clone was observed a handful of times. The chain links TRBV25-1 to TRBJ1-2; D not resolved. The CDR3 loop spans 16 amino acids. Germline V lookup: CDR1 MGHDK, CDR2 SYGVNS. V was cut by 2 bases and J by 4 bases, with 17 bases left in between. The CDR3 spells CASSEGGSFTTYGYTF. The CDR3 coding sequence is TGTGCCAGCAGTGAAGGAGGCTCCTTCACTACCTATGGCTACACCTTC.

The chain is built from TRBV15 and TRBJ1-4, with D tentatively TRBD1 (5 bases). Germline V gene sequence: CDR1 LNHNV, CDR2 YYDKDF (reference sequence). The CDR3 length is 13 residues. With 3 bases removed from V and 8 bases from J, the gap between germline ends came to 10 bases. CDR3 coding DNA: TGTGCCACCAGCAGGGGGCTGAGCGAAAAACTGTTTTTT. Amino acid sequence: CATSRGLSEKLFF. Together with reference TRBV15 and TRBJ1-4, the CDR3 gives the full variable domain: DAMVIQNPRYQVTQFGKPVTLSCSQTLNHNVMYWYQQKSSQAPKLLFHYYDKDFNNEADTPDNFQSRRPNTSFCFLDIRSPGLGDTAMYLCATSRGLSEKLFFGSGTQLSVL.

The chain combines TRBV6-5 with TRBJ2-1, with a tentative D call TRBD1 (6 bases). Germline values: CDR1 MNHEY, CDR2 SVGAGI. The CDR3 totals 12 residues. V lost 8 bases and J lost 11, with 16 bases in between. CDR3 DNA: TGTGCCAGCCGGACAGCGACAATGAAGCAGTTCTTC. Protein: CASRTATMKQFF.

J is TRBJ2-1 and V is TRBV11-2, with 12 bases that match TRBD2. In germline, CDR1 is SGHAT, CDR2 FQNNGV. The CDR3 consists of 17 residues. V was pared by 0 bases and J by 8 bases, with 8 bases of the junction left unmatched. CDR3 protein: CASSLDGLAGNQDEQFF. DNA of the CDR3: TGTGCCAGCAGCTTAGACGGACTAGCGGGAAATCAGGATGAGCAGTTCTTC.

This clone has just one count. This rearrangement joins TRBV5-1 to TRBJ2-5; a possible D gene is TRBD1 (5 bases). The CDR3 runs 14 residues. Germline values: CDR1 SGHRS, CDR2 YFSETQ. Deletions cut 1 base from V and 5 bases from J, with 12 bases between. This chain's CDR3 is CASSLLDRSETQYF. The DNA of the CDR3 is TGCGCCAGCAGCTTGCTCGACAGATCCGAGACCCAGTACTTC.

This clone has a count of ten or more. The chain links TRBV29-1 to TRBJ2-1, with a weak D call TRBD1 (7 bases). CDR3 size: 14 residues. Germline lookup yields CDR1 SQVTM and CDR2 ANQGSEA. V lost 7 bases to trimming and J lost 8 bases, with 21 bases between them. The CDR3 loop is CSGRQGTSIHEQFF. CDR3 sequence (DNA): TGCAGCGGGAGACAGGGAACTAGCATCCATGAGCAGTTCTTC.

The chain joins TRBV5-6 to TRBJ2-1; 9 nucleotides line up with TRBD2. Germline values: CDR1 SGHDT, CDR2 YYEEEE. The CDR3 runs 14 residues. V lost 3 bases, J lost 5 bases, and 3 bases stayed unmatched. The CDR3 nucleotides read TGTGCCAGCAGCTCCCGACTAGCGGACAATGAGCAGTTCTTC. Translating gives CASSSRLADNEQFF. Full variable domain (missing parts from reference TRBV5-6 and TRBJ2-1): DAGVTQSPTHLIKTRGQQVTLRCSPKSGHDTVSWYQQALGQGPQFIFQYYEEEERQRGNFPDRFSGHQFPNYSSELNVNALLLGDSALYLCASSSRLADNEQFFGPGTRLTVL.

The sample holds a few counts of this clone. The rearrangement uses TRBV5-5 and TRBJ1-4, with unresolved D. V was clipped by 4 bases and J by 4 bases, with 14 bases between them. Germline values: CDR1 SGHKS, CDR2 YYEKEE (reference sequence). The CDR3 runs to 15 residues. The CDR3: CASSPEAHLNEKLFF. The CDR3 DNA sequence: TGTGCCAGCAGCCCGGAGGCACATCTTAATGAAAAACTGTTTTTT.

V usage is TRBV7-2 and J usage is TRBJ2-3, with TRBD2 matching 7 bases. The CDR3 sequence is 14 residues long. Germline V gene data show CDR1 as SGHTA and CDR2 as FQGNSA. The V gene end was trimmed by 5 bases and the J gene end by 2 bases; junction bases not matched to a gene: 4. The CDR3 DNA reads TGTGCCAGCAGCGTGCTAGCGGTCACAGATACGCAGTATTTT. Amino acid sequence: CASSVLAVTDTQYF.

The V and J genes are TRBV7-9 and TRBJ2-7, with TRBD1 matching over 9 bases. Looked up from germline, CDR1 is SEHNR and CDR2 is FQNEAQ (reference sequence). The CDR3 length is 14 residues. V was pared by 3 bases and J by 2 bases, with 2 bases of the junction left unmatched. This CDR3 reads CASSFGQGTYEQYF. CDR3 DNA: TGTGCCAGCAGCTTTGGACAGGGGACCTACGAGCAGTACTTC.

The chain combines TRBV11-2 with TRBJ1-2, with D uncertain. CDR1 is SGHAT and CDR2 is FQNNGV in the germline V gene. The CDR3 spans 13 residues. Trimming removed 5 bases from V and 7 bases from J, with 14 bases in between. This chain's CDR3 is CASSVSIRGGYTF. DNA for the CDR3: TGTGCCAGCAGCGTATCCATCAGAGGTGGCTACACCTTC.

The V call is TRBV4-1, the J call TRBJ2-7; D not certain. The V and J ends lost 6 bases and 5 bases respectively, with 17 bases between them. CDR1 and CDR2 from the germline V gene are MGHRA and YSYEKL. This CDR3 is built from 14 residues. Written as DNA, the CDR3 is TGCGCCAGCAGTAAGATTCGAGTTTCCCACGAGCAGTACTTC. It translates to CASSKIRVSHEQYF.

The gene calls are TRBV7-9 and TRBJ2-7; D is unclear. CDR3 length: 12 amino acids. Between the trimmed V and J ends, which lost 3 bases and 4 bases, there was a span of 7 bases. Germline loops: CDR1 SEHNR, CDR2 FQNEAQ (reference sequence). The CDR3 region is CASSFSEYEQYF. The CDR3 DNA reads as TGTGCCAGCAGCTTCTCTGAGTACGAGCAGTACTTC.

The rearrangement uses TRBV11-2 and TRBJ2-7, with 7 positions matching TRBD1. This CDR3 has 15 amino acids. Per the germline V gene, CDR1 is SGHAT and CDR2 is FQNNGV. With V trimmed by 7 bases and J by 1 base, 10 bases remained unmatched. CDR3 sequence: CASKPGQIGSYEQYF. As DNA, the CDR3 is TGTGCCAGCAAACCGGGACAGATAGGGTCCTACGAGCAGTACTTC.

This clone was found once. The chain has TRBV7-3 and TRBJ2-2; D is ambiguous. This CDR3 contains 14 residues. The V gene's germline CDR1 is SGHTA and CDR2 FQGTGA. V dropped 2 bases and J dropped 7 bases, with 11 bases sitting between them. CDR3 protein: CASSLFSGDGELFF. CDR3 DNA: TGTGCCAGCAGCTTATTTTCGGGTGACGGGGAGCTGTTTTTT.

This chain joins TRBV7-9 and TRBJ1-1; perhaps TRBD1 as D (6 bases). This CDR3 is built from 13 residues. Germline V lookup: CDR1 SEHNR, CDR2 FQNEAQ (reference sequence). The germline V and J ends were trimmed by 4 bases and 4 bases, with 10 bases remaining between them. The CDR3 nucleotides read TGTGCCAGCAGCTCAGGGGTAGTCACTGAAGCTTTCTTT. This encodes CASSSGVVTEAFF. Based on the CDR3 plus reference TRBV7-9 and TRBJ1-1, the full variable domain is DTGVSQNPRHKITKRGQNVTFRCDPISEHNRLYWYRQTLGQGPEFLTYFQNEAQLEKSRLLSDRFSAERPKGSFSTLEIQRTEQGDSAMYLCASSSGVVTEAFFGQGTRLTVV.

The chain uses TRBV6-6 and TRBJ1-5; 7 nucleotides line up with TRBD1. Germline values: CDR1 MNHNY, CDR2 SVGAGI (reference sequence). There are 14 residues in the CDR3. Losses at the gene ends were 5 bases for V and 7 bases for J; bases not matched to a gene: 8. The CDR3 coding sequence is TGTGCCAGCAGTCTAACAGGGGCTGGGCAGCCCCAGCATTTT. Protein sequence: CASSLTGAGQPQHF.